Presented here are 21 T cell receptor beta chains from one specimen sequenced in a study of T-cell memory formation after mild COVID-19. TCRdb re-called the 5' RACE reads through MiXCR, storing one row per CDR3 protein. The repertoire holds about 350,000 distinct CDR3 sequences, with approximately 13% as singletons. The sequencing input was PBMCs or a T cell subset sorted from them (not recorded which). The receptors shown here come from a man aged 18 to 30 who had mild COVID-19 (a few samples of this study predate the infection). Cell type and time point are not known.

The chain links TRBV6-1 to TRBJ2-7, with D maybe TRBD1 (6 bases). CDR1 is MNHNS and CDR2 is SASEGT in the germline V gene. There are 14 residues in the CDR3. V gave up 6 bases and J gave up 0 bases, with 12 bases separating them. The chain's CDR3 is CASRTGTLSYEQYV. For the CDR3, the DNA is TGTGCCAGCAGGACCGGGACACTCTCCTACGAGCAGTACGTC.

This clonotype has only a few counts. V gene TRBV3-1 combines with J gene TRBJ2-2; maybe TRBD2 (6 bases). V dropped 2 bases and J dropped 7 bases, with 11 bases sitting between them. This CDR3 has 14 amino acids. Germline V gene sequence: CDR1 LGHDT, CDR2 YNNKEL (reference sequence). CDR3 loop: CASSQTEAGGELFF. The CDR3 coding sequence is TGTGCCAGCAGCCAAACAGAAGCGGGCGGGGAGCTGTTTTTT.

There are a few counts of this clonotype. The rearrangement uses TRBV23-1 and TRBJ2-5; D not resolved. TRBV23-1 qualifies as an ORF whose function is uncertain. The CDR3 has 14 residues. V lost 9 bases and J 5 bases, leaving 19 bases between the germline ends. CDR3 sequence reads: CARNDPGAQETQYF. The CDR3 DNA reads TGCGCCAGGAATGATCCGGGTGCGCAGGAGACCCAGTACTTC.

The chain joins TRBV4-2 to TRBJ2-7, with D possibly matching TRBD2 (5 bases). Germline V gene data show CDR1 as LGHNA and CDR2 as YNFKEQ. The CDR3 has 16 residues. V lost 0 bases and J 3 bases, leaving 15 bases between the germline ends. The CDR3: CASSQEVLIGSYEQYF. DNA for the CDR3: TGTGCCAGCAGCCAAGAGGTCCTTATTGGGAGCTACGAGCAGTACTTC.

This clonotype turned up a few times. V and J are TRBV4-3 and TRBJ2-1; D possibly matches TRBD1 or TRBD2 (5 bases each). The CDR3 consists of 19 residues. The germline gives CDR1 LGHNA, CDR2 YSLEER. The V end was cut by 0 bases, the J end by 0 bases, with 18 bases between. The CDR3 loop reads CASSQDPTLTDYSYNEQFF. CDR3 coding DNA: TGCGCCAGCAGCCAAGATCCCACCTTGACAGACTACTCCTACAATGAGCAGTTCTTC.

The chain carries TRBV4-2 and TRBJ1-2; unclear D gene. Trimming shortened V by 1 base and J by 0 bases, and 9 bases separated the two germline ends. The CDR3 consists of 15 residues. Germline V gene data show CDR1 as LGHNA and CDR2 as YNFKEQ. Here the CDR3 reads CASSQVIGANYGYTF. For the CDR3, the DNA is TGTGCCAGCAGCCAAGTAATCGGTGCTAACTATGGCTACACCTTC.

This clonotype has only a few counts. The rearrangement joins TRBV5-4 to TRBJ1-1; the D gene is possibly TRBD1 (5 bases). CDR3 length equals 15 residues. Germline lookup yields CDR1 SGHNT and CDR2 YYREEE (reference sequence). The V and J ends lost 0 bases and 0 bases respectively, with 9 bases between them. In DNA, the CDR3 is TGTGCCAGCAGCTTGGTAGGGGCGATGAACACTGAAGCTTTCTTT. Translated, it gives CASSLVGAMNTEAFF.

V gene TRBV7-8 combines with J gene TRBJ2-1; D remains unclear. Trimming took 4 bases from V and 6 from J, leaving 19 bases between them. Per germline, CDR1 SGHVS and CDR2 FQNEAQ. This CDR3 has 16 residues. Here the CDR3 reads CASSSTLSGLLNEQFF. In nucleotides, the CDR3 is TGTGCCAGCAGCTCAACCCTGAGTGGGTTACTCAATGAGCAGTTCTTC.

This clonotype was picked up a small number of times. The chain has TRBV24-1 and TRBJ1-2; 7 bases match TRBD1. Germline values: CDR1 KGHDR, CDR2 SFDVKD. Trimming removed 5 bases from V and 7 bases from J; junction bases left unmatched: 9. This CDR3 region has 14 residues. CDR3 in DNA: TGTGCCACCAGTGGACCAAGGGGGCTCGGTGGCTACACCTTC. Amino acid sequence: CATSGPRGLGGYTF.

In DNA form, the CDR3 reads TGCAGTGCTTCGGACAGGATTGCCGATACGCAGTATTTT. Amino acid sequence: CSASDRIADTQYF. The rearrangement joins TRBV20-1 to TRBJ2-3; 7 nucleotides match TRBD1. Germline trimming cut 5 bases from V and 6 bases from J; bases unmatched to any gene: 8. The CDR3 length is 13 residues. Germline-derived CDR1 and CDR2 are DFQATT and SNEGSKA (reference sequence).

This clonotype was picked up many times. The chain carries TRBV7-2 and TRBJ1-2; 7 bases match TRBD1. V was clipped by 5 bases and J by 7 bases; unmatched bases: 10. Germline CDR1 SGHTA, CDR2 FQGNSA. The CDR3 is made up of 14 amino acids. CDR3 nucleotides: TGTGCCAGCAGCCAGAGACAGGGACCGAGTGGCTACACCTTC. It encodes CASSQRQGPSGYTF.

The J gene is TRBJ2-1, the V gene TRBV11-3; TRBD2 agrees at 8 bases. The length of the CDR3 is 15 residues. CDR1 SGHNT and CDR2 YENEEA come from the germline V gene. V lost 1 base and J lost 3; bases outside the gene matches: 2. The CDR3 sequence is CASSLALADYNEQFF. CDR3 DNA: TGTGCCAGCAGCTTAGCACTAGCGGACTACAATGAGCAGTTCTTC.

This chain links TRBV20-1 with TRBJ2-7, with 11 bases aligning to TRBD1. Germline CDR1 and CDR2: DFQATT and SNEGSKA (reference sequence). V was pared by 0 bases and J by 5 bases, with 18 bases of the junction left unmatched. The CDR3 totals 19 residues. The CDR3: CSARDRLVGSGQGADEQYF. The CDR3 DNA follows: TGCAGTGCTAGAGATCGGCTAGTGGGCTCTGGACAGGGGGCCGACGAGCAGTACTTC.

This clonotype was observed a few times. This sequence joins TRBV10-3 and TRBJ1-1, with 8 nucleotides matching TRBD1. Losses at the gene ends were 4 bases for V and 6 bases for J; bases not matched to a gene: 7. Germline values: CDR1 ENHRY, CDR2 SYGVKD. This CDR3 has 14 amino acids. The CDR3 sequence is CAISGQGLVAEAFF. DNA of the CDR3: TGTGCCATCAGTGGACAGGGGCTAGTCGCTGAAGCTTTCTTT.

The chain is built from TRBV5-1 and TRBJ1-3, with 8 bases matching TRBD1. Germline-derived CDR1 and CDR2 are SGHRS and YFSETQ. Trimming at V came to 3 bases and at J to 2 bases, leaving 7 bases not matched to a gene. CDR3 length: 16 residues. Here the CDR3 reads CASSSTDRVAGNTIYF. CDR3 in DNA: TGCGCCAGCAGCTCGACGGACAGGGTCGCTGGAAACACCATATATTTT.

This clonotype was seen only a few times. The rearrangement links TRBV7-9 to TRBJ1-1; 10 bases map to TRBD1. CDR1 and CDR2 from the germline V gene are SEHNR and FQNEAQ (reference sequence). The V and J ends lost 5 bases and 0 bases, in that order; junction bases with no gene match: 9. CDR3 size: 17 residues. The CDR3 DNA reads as TGTGCCAGCAGCCACGGGACAGGGGCGATCATGAACACTGAAGCTTTCTTT. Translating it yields CASSHGTGAIMNTEAFF.

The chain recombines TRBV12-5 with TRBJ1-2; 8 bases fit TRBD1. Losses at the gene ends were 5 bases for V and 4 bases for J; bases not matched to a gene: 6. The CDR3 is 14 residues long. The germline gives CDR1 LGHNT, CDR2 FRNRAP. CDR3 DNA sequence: TGTGCTAGTGGTAACAGGGGGATGAGCTATGGCTACACCTTC. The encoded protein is CASGNRGMSYGYTF.

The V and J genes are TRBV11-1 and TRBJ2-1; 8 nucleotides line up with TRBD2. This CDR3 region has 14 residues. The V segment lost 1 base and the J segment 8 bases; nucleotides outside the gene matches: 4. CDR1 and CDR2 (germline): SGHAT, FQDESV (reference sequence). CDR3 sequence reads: CASSLGLAGYEQFF. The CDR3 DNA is TGTGCCAGCAGCTTAGGCCTAGCGGGCTATGAGCAGTTCTTC.

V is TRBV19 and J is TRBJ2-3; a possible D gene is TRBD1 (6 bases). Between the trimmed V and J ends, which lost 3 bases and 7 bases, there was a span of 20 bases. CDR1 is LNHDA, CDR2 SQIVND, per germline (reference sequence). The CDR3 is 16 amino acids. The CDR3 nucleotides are TGTGCCAGTAGTATTTACACAGGGTCATACTCCTATACGCAGTATTTT. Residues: CASSIYTGSYSYTQYF.

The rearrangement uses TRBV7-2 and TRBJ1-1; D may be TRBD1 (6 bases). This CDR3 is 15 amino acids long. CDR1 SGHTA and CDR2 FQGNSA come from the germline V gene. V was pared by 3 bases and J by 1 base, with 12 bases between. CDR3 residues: CASSLGQNGNTEAFF. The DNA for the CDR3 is TGTGCCAGCAGCTTGGGACAAAATGGGAACACTGAAGCTTTCTTT.

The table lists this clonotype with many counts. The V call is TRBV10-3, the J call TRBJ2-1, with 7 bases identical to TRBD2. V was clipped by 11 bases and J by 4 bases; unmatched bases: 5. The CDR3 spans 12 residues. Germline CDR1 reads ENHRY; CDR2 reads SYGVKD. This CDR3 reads CAANGGYNEQFF. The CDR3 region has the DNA TGTGCCGCGAACGGGGGGTACAATGAGCAGTTCTTC.